The clone carrying this T cell receptor (beta chain) occurred many times. Its antigen is not identified. Trimming took off 6 bases at V and 2 bases at J, with 16 bases between the two ends. This CDR3 comprises 15 residues. Germline V lookup: CDR1 SGHVS, CDR2 FNYEAQ. This record comes from a study of read filtering for tumor transcriptome and immune sequencing. Study summary: DNase treatment preceded whole-transcriptome library preparation.

The library was built from about 0.4 ug RNA with molecular barcoded adaptors for alpha/delta and beta/gamma chains. One entry per CDR3 protein results from TCRdb running MiXCR on the reads. The sample contains nearly 60,000 distinct CDR3 sequences, 9% to 15% of which appear only once. Broader study findings: IR-seq captured clonotypes deeper and more reliably than RNA-seq. Approximately 79% of IR-seq clonotypes had a single read, yet these held about 3.6% of reads.

The source is a donor at least 40 years old with multiple myeloma. The chain employs TRBV7-6 and TRBJ2-5, with a possible D match to TRBD1 (5 bases). Material for sequencing was a population of CD138-negative cells sorted from bone marrow. Here the CDR3 DNA reads TGTGCCAGCAGTTCAATTGTTGGACAACAAGAGACCCAGTACTTC. The encoded protein is CASSSIVGQQETQYF.